These 17 T cell receptor beta chains originate from one sample sequenced in a study of CD8 T cells in ankylosing spondylitis. TCRdb recomputed calls from the 5' RACE reads with MiXCR, one row per CDR3 protein. The sample consists of about 280,000 distinct CDR3 sequences, 15% to 25% of them appearing once. Material for sequencing was blood, either unsorted or a sorted T cell fraction (not recorded which). Every receptor here comes from a male donor with ankylosing spondylitis or in good health (not recorded which).

This clonotype was detected a few times. The genes are TRBV9 and TRBJ2-2, with 10 nucleotides matching TRBD1. This CDR3 spans 16 amino acids. The V gene end was trimmed by 2 bases and the J gene end by 1 base; junction bases not matched to a gene: 2. Germline-derived CDR1 and CDR2 are SGDLS and YYNGEE. CDR3 sequence reads: CASSVWDRGNTGELFF. DNA of the CDR3: TGTGCCAGCAGCGTTTGGGACAGGGGGAACACCGGGGAGCTGTTTTTT.

This clonotype was detected a few times. The chain joins TRBV18 to TRBJ1-2, with 9 bases identical to TRBD1. Germline CDR1 reads KGHSH; CDR2 reads LQKENI. V trimming: 6 bases; J trimming: 0 bases; junction bases outside the gene matches: 8. This CDR3 spans 16 amino acids. The CDR3 DNA reads as TGTGCCAGCTCGACGGGACAGGGATTAGCTAACTATGGCTACACCTTC. The encoded protein is CASSTGQGLANYGYTF.

This clonotype was seen a handful of times. V gene TRBV20-1 combines with J gene TRBJ1-6, with 7 bases identical to TRBD1. CDR1 and CDR2 from the germline V gene are DFQATT and SNEGSKA (reference sequence). This CDR3 region has 14 residues. After removal of 3 bases from V and 9 bases from J, the junction contained 8 bases not matched to a gene. The DNA of the CDR3 is TGCAGTGCTAGGATTGGACAGGCCTTTTCACCCCTCCACTTT. This encodes CSARIGQAFSPLHF.

The table lists this clonotype with a few counts. The chain uses TRBV12-3 or TRBV12-4 and TRBJ2-5; 8 bases agree with TRBD1. The CDR3 contains 15 residues. The trim removed 6 bases at V and 5 bases at J, leaving 11 bases unmatched. The CDR3 coding sequence is TGTGCCAGCAGCCTAGTACTCAGGGGGCGGGAGACCCAGTACTTC. Translation: CASSLVLRGRETQYF.

This clonotype was detected only a few times. This chain uses TRBV11-2 with TRBJ2-5; 9 bases line up with TRBD2. The V segment lost 1 base and the J segment 2 bases; nucleotides outside the gene matches: 5. Germline CDR1 and CDR2: SGHAT and FQNNGV. The CDR3 is 16 residues long. This chain's CDR3 is CASSLVGSGGQETQYF. In DNA form, the CDR3 reads TGTGCCAGCAGCTTAGTGGGTAGCGGGGGACAAGAGACCCAGTACTTC.

The chain joins TRBV12-3 or TRBV12-4 to TRBJ2-1, with TRBD2 identical over 10 bases. V lost 6 bases and J lost 2; bases outside the gene matches: 4. The CDR3 totals 15 residues. The CDR3 DNA is TGTGCCAGCAGCCGGACTAGCGGAGCCTACAATGAGCAGTTCTTC. Its protein is CASSRTSGAYNEQFF.

This chain joins TRBV10-2 and TRBJ1-1; perhaps TRBD1 as D (6 bases). This CDR3 is 14 amino acids long. Germline CDR1 and CDR2: WSHSY and SAAADI. The V and J ends lost 0 bases and 6 bases respectively, with 11 bases between them. The CDR3 sequence: CASSESGGAAEAFF. The CDR3 DNA reads as TGCGCCAGCAGTGAGTCGGGGGGGGCAGCTGAAGCTTTCTTT.

Many counts were recorded for this clonotype. The chain combines TRBV29-1 with TRBJ2-2; D is ambiguous. This CDR3 region has 11 residues. V was cut by 4 bases and J by 7 bases, with 7 bases left in between. Germline CDR1 is SQVTM and CDR2 is ANQGSEA. For the CDR3, the DNA is TGCAGCGTTGCTTGGGACGGGGAGCTGTTTTTT. Residues: CSVAWDGELFF.

This chain connects TRBV3-1 to TRBJ2-5; D perhaps matches TRBD2 (5 bases). Trimming left V 4 bases short and J 2 bases short, with 11 bases between. Germline CDR1 LGHDT, CDR2 YNNKEL (reference sequence). CDR3 length: 14 residues. CDR3 in amino acids: CASSLQRIQETQYF. The CDR3 nucleotides read TGTGCCAGCAGCCTACAGCGGATACAAGAGACCCAGTACTTC.

This clonotype was found a few times. This chain connects TRBV6-1 to TRBJ2-7, with D perhaps TRBD1 (7 bases). The CDR3 has 15 residues. In germline, CDR1 is MNHNS, CDR2 SASEGT. V gave up 6 bases and J gave up 3 bases, with 18 bases separating them. CDR3 nucleotide sequence: TGTGCCAGCAGACCTAAGACAGGGACTCGCTACGAGCAGTACGTC. This codes for CASRPKTGTRYEQYV.

The chain couples TRBV7-2 to TRBJ2-1, with D maybe TRBD2 (6 bases). V lost 1 base and J 9 bases, leaving 10 bases between the germline ends. The CDR3 consists of 13 residues. Germline lookup yields CDR1 SGHTA and CDR2 FQGNSA. CDR3 DNA: TGTGCCAGCAGCTTAGGCGGGGCGGCTGAGCAGTTCTTC. It yields the protein CASSLGGAAEQFF.

In nucleotides, the CDR3 is TGCAGTGCTAGTAGGGACAGGGGCCCGGCCGCGCCCCAGCATTTT. It translates to CSASRDRGPAAPQHF. The chain recombines TRBV20-1 with TRBJ1-5, with TRBD1 matching over 10 bases. Unmatched junction bases numbered 11, after V lost 3 bases and J lost 9 bases. The CDR3 totals 15 residues. CDR1 DFQATT and CDR2 SNEGSKA come from the germline V gene (reference sequence).

The CDR3 region has the DNA TGTGCCATCAGTGAGTCAACCGACTCTGGAAACACCATATATTTT. It codes for CAISESTDSGNTIYF. The J gene is TRBJ1-3, the V gene TRBV10-3, with D unclear. From germline, CDR1 is ENHRY and CDR2 SYGVKD. The CDR3 is made up of 15 amino acids. The V end was cut by 0 bases, the J end by 0 bases, with 6 bases between.

This clonotype appeared a few times. The CDR3 region is CASQRGSGGVYNEQFF. The CDR3, as DNA: TGTGCCAGCCAAAGGGGTAGCGGGGGGGTTTACAATGAGCAGTTCTTC. This chain connects TRBV6-1 to TRBJ2-1; TRBD2 agrees at 11 bases. V trimming: 8 bases; J trimming: 4 bases; junction bases outside the gene matches: 10. CDR1 and CDR2 (germline): MNHNS, SASEGT. The CDR3 sequence is 16 residues long.

The chain joins TRBV5-1 to TRBJ2-1, with unresolved D. Germline CDR1 SGHRS, CDR2 YFSETQ. The length of the CDR3 is 15 residues. V was trimmed by 0 bases and J by 2 bases, leaving 9 bases between them. CDR3 loop: CASSLDSVAYNEQFF. CDR3 nucleotides: TGCGCCAGCAGCTTGGACTCGGTGGCCTACAATGAGCAGTTCTTC.

The chain links TRBV5-1 to TRBJ1-1; possible D gene TRBD1, 6 bases. The CDR3 is 15 residues long. Germline assignment: CDR1 SGHRS and CDR2 YFSETQ. V was cut by 4 bases and J by 3 bases, with 16 bases left in between. In DNA form, the CDR3 reads TGCGCCAGCAGCCCGGCGACAGGAGAATACACTGAAGCTTTCTTT. Protein product: CASSPATGEYTEAFF.

This clonotype was seen a handful of times. The chain recombines TRBV10-3 with TRBJ1-4; 7 bases align to TRBD1. CDR3 size: 13 residues. J lost 8 bases, V lost 2 bases, and 2 bases had no gene match. Germline CDR1 reads ENHRY; CDR2 reads SYGVKD. CDR3 DNA: TGTGCCATCAGTGAGACAGGGGACGAAAAACTGTTTTTT. Amino acid sequence: CAISETGDEKLFF.